This paragraph reports one TCR beta chain. This sample was included in a study of T cell changes during pregnancy in multiple sclerosis. Generated by immunoSEQ multiplex PCR, the TCRdb table keeps only in-frame clones and is missing some. The profile covers around 96,000 clones, with 94% appearing a single time and about 1.7% taken by the ten largest. This CDR3 is 15 amino acids long. V shed 6 bases, J shed 3 bases, and the junction held 11 bases outside the gene matches. Germline CDR1 is MDHEN and CDR2 is SYDVKM. The sequence was obtained from a female donor in good health, enrolled as a control in a pregnancy study. The chain joins TRBV28 to TRBJ2-7; TRBD2 matches 7 bases. This specimen consisted of peripheral blood, obtained after pregnancy. CDR3 sequence: CASSRPRPGGYEQYF. The CDR3 DNA follows: TGTGCCAGCAGCCGACCACGGCCGGGAGGCTACGAGCAGTACTTC.